The 29 T cell receptor beta chains given below trace back to one sample, sequenced in a study of identical twins. TCRdb analysed the 5' RACE reads with MiXCR anew, one entry per CDR3 protein. The sample includes around 490,000 distinct CDR3 sequences, about 20% of them seen just once. This sample was also put to use in a study of yellow fever vaccine responses in identical twins.

The sequenced sample consisted of CD4+ T cells sorted from blood. Every receptor here comes from a woman aged 18-29 years in good health.

The chain is built from TRBV4-2 and TRBJ2-7, with D perhaps matching TRBD2 (6 bases). Germline CDR1 is LGHNA and CDR2 is YNFKEQ. The CDR3 has 14 amino acids. V was clipped by 3 bases and J by 6 bases, with 15 bases between them. For the CDR3, the DNA is TGTGCCAGCAGCCACTCCACTCGGGGAGGCGAGCAGTACGTC. Amino acids: CASSHSTRGGEQYV.

The chain employs TRBV4-1 and TRBJ1-4; the D is unclear. The CDR3 totals 15 residues. The germline CDR1 and CDR2 sequences are MGHRA and YSYEKL. Trimming pared 0 bases from V and 0 bases from J, leaving 5 bases between. CDR3 residues: CASSQEGSTNEKLFF. The CDR3 coding sequence is TGCGCCAGCAGCCAAGAAGGATCAACTAATGAAAAACTGTTTTTT.

As DNA, the CDR3 is TGTGCCAGCAGTCCGTCGGGCATCGGCAGCACCGGGGAGCTGTTTTTT. This codes for CASSPSGIGSTGELFF. This sequence joins TRBV7-2 and TRBJ2-2; D gene uncertain. Germline V gives CDR1 SGHTA, CDR2 FQGNSA. The CDR3 has 16 residues. Trimming left V 6 bases short and J 4 bases short, with 18 bases between.

This clonotype was counted many times. This chain uses TRBV28 with TRBJ1-3; 8 bases agree with TRBD1. CDR3 length: 14 residues. The J segment lost 0 bases and the V segment lost 5 bases, leaving 0 bases of the junction unmatched. Germline lookup yields CDR1 MDHEN and CDR2 SYDVKM. The CDR3 here is CASSTGGSGNTIYF. The CDR3 DNA reads TGTGCCAGCAGTACAGGGGGCTCTGGAAACACCATATATTTT.

This clonotype was found many times. This chain joins TRBV12-3 or TRBV12-4 and TRBJ2-7, with 13 positions matching TRBD2. The V segment lost 4 bases and the J segment 3 bases; nucleotides outside the gene matches: 6. The CDR3 loop spans 16 amino acids. CDR3 sequence (DNA): TGTGCCAGCAGTTCCCCCGGGACTAGCGGGAACTACGAGCAGTACTTC. As protein: CASSSPGTSGNYEQYF.

This clonotype showed up just a few times. The junction does not match germline at one end; this may be a read error. V usage is TRBV4-1 and J usage is TRBJ2-1; 16 bases agree with TRBD2. CDR1 is MGHRA and CDR2 is YSYEKL in the germline V gene. There are 16 residues in the CDR3. Written as DNA, the CDR3 is TGCGCCAGCAGCCAAGACCGGGGGACTAGCGGGAGGGCCCTGGGCTTC. Protein sequence: CASSQDRGTSGRALGF.

The rearrangement joins TRBV5-1 to TRBJ2-3, with no clear D. The length of the CDR3 is 14 residues. The V gene lost 0 bases and the J gene lost 2 bases, with 7 bases spanning the gap. CDR1 and CDR2 from the germline V gene are SGHRS and YFSETQ. The CDR3 bases are TGCGCCAGCAGCTTGGACGGTTACACAGATACGCAGTATTTT. It specifies CASSLDGYTDTQYF.

The CDR3 region has the DNA TGTGCCAGCAGCTTGGCCGGGACAGGGGGAAATGAGCAGTTCTTC. Translating gives CASSLAGTGGNEQFF. The rearrangement joins TRBV5-5 to TRBJ2-1, with TRBD1 identical over 11 bases. The CDR3 is 15 residues long. Germline V gene sequence: CDR1 SGHKS, CDR2 YYEKEE (reference sequence). The V and J ends lost 0 bases and 7 bases, in that order; junction bases with no gene match: 3.

This clonotype was picked up a small number of times. CDR3 nucleotides: TGCGCCAGCAGCCAAGGGTGGGCAGGGAACACCGGGGAGCTGTTTTTT. Its translation is CASSQGWAGNTGELFF. The chain couples TRBV4-1 to TRBJ2-2; D not certain. Trimming removed 1 base from V and 1 base from J, with 10 bases in between. CDR3 length: 16 amino acids. Germline CDR1 reads MGHRA; CDR2 reads YSYEKL.

The J gene is TRBJ2-1, the V gene TRBV6-5; 10 bases are shared with TRBD1. Losses at the gene ends were 2 bases for V and 6 bases for J; bases not matched to a gene: 7. The CDR3 spans 16 residues. CDR1 MNHEY and CDR2 SVGAGI come from the germline V gene. The DNA of the CDR3 is TGTGCCAGCAGTTACACAGGGACAGGGGTTCGCAATGAGCAGTTCTTC. Amino acids: CASSYTGTGVRNEQFF.

The J gene is TRBJ2-3, the V gene TRBV3-1; no definite D call. The CDR3 spans 15 residues. Trimming stripped 5 bases from V and 2 bases from J, with 14 bases between. Germline lookup yields CDR1 LGHDT and CDR2 YNNKEL (reference sequence). CDR3 nucleotide sequence: TGTGCCAGCAGCTCTTCCGGAGCTAACACAGATACGCAGTATTTT. Its protein product is CASSSSGANTDTQYF.

The chain couples TRBV4-1 to TRBJ2-7; 7 bases are a match to TRBD2. The germline V gene encodes CDR1 MGHRA and CDR2 YSYEKL. The CDR3 consists of 16 residues. With V trimmed by 4 bases and J by 1 base, 10 bases remained unmatched. CDR3 nucleotides: TGCGCCAGCAGCCCTCTTCCCCGGGGGGTATCCTACGAGCAGTACTTC. This sequence encodes CASSPLPRGVSYEQYF.

This chain joins TRBV6-1 and TRBJ2-7; 11 bases match TRBD2. Looked up from germline, CDR1 is MNHNS and CDR2 is SASEGT. J gave up 4 bases and V 6 bases, and 8 bases lay outside the gene matches. The CDR3 has 15 residues. The CDR3 loop is CASSPSSGGSYEQYV. CDR3 nucleotide sequence: TGTGCCAGCAGCCCCTCTAGCGGGGGGTCTTACGAGCAGTACGTC.

This clonotype was detected only a few times. J is TRBJ2-7 and V is TRBV5-1, with 13 bases identical to TRBD2. Unmatched junction bases numbered 9, after V lost 0 bases and J lost 6 bases. CDR3 length equals 17 residues. Germline assignment: CDR1 SGHRS and CDR2 YFSETQ. The CDR3 loop is CASSLELAGGLLSEQYF. CDR3 sequence (DNA): TGCGCCAGCAGCTTGGAACTAGCGGGAGGGTTACTCAGCGAGCAGTACTTC. Full variable domain (outside the CDR3, taken from reference TRBV5-1 and TRBJ2-7): KAGVTQTPRYLIKTRGQQVTLSCSPISGHRSVSWYQQTPGQGLQFLFEYFSETQRNKGNFPGRFSGRQFSNSRSEMNVSTLELGDSALYLCASSLELAGGLLSEQYFGPGTRLTVT.

The gene calls are TRBV12-3 or TRBV12-4 and TRBJ2-6; D might be TRBD2 (7 bases). This CDR3 comprises 16 residues. Trimming cost V 3 bases and J 0 bases, with 9 bases left between them. CDR3 nucleotide sequence: TGTGCCAGCAGTTTCGGGGGGCGCTCTGGGGCCAACGTCCTGACTTTC. Translated: CASSFGGRSGANVLTF.

This clonotype was observed a handful of times. This chain uses TRBV20-1 with TRBJ2-1; a weak D match, TRBD1 (5 bases). CDR3 length: 13 amino acids. Per the germline V gene, CDR1 is DFQATT and CDR2 is SNEGSKA (reference sequence). The V end was cut by 6 bases, the J end by 7 bases, with 16 bases between. The CDR3 is CSARQGGVNEQFF. Here the CDR3 DNA reads TGCAGTGCACGGCAGGGCGGCGTGAATGAGCAGTTCTTC.

Points on this clonotype: A read error may produce the germline difference seen at one junction end. The chain combines TRBV6-5 with TRBJ2-2; D unresolved. CDR1 and CDR2 from the germline V gene are MNHEY and SVGAGI. The CDR3 sequence is 14 residues long. The CDR3 nucleotides read TGTGCCAGCAGTTACTCGCGGAACGCCGGGGAGCTGTTTTTT. Its translation: CASSYSRNAGELFF.

The chain carries TRBV3-1 and TRBJ2-7, with 9 bases fitting TRBD2. CDR1 LGHDT and CDR2 YNNKEL come from the germline V gene (reference sequence). This CDR3 contains 17 residues. Trimming removed 0 bases from V and 0 bases from J; junction bases left unmatched: 6. DNA for the CDR3: TGTGCCAGCAGCCAAGATTGCCTAGCGGGGAGCTCCTACGAGCAGTACGTC. The encoded protein is CASSQDCLAGSSYEQYV.

The chain carries TRBV9 and TRBJ2-1; D unresolved. The CDR3 runs 14 residues. Germline values: CDR1 SGDLS, CDR2 YYNGEE. Trimming pared 0 bases from V and 3 bases from J, leaving 7 bases between. The DNA for the CDR3 is TGTGCCAGCAGCGTAGCGGCAGGCTACAATGAGCAGTTCTTC. Translated: CASSVAAGYNEQFF.

This rearrangement joins TRBV6-5 to TRBJ1-2, with TRBD1 matching over 7 bases. V shed 2 bases, J shed 4 bases, and the junction held 4 bases outside the gene matches. The CDR3 length is 14 residues. From germline, CDR1 is MNHEY and CDR2 SVGAGI. The CDR3 DNA reads TGTGCCAGCAGTTACAGTGGGACAGCCTATGGCTACACCTTC. Its translation: CASSYSGTAYGYTF.

The gene calls are TRBV7-8 and TRBJ2-1, with TRBD2 matching 13 bases. The CDR3 runs 15 residues. The V segment lost 5 bases and the J segment 8 bases; nucleotides outside the gene matches: 6. Germline values: CDR1 SGHVS, CDR2 FQNEAQ. In DNA, the CDR3 is TGTGCCAGCAGCCAAGGGACTAGCGGGACCCATGAGCAGTTCTTC. This encodes CASSQGTSGTHEQFF.

The J gene is TRBJ2-1, the V gene TRBV3-1; no clear D gene. Per germline, CDR1 LGHDT and CDR2 YNNKEL (reference sequence). V was shortened by 1 base and J by 3 bases, with 7 bases between the two germline ends. The CDR3 has 14 residues. CDR3 sequence: CASSQAVSYNEQFF. CDR3 DNA sequence: TGTGCCAGCAGCCAAGCCGTAAGCTACAATGAGCAGTTCTTC.

Worth noting for this clonotype: The junction shows a germline mismatch at one end, possibly a read error. J is TRBJ1-5 and V is TRBV6-5; unclear D gene. Germline values: CDR1 MNHEY, CDR2 SVGAGI. The CDR3 has 15 residues. The CDR3 nucleotides read TGTGCCAGCAGTGACTCCGGCGGGTTTGACCAGCCCCAGCATTTT. Translation gives CASSDSGGFDQPQHF.

This clonotype was picked up a small number of times. This chain joins TRBV19 and TRBJ2-3; TRBD2 matches 7 bases. With V trimmed by 5 bases and J by 0 bases, 5 bases remained unmatched. Per the germline V gene, CDR1 is LNHDA and CDR2 is SQIVND (reference sequence). This CDR3 has 15 amino acids. The CDR3 reads CASSQAGFSTDTQYF. CDR3 DNA sequence: TGTGCCAGTAGTCAAGCGGGATTTAGCACAGATACGCAGTATTTT.

This clonotype was counted between two and nine times. The chain has TRBV24-1 and TRBJ2-7; D is undetermined. This CDR3 has 14 amino acids. Germline CDR1 KGHDR, CDR2 SFDVKD. The V and J ends lost 2 bases and 0 bases respectively, with 7 bases between them. CDR3 DNA: TGTGCCACCAGTGATTCGACAAGCTCCTACGAGCAGTACTTC. Translation: CATSDSTSSYEQYF.

This clonotype turned up a few times. The chain uses TRBV6-2 or TRBV6-3 and TRBJ1-3; D is perhaps TRBD1 (5 bases). Germline V gene lookup returns CDR1 MNHEY and CDR2 SVGEGT. This CDR3 contains 15 residues. V lost 6 bases and J lost 0, with 12 bases in between. The CDR3, as DNA: TGTGCCAGCAGCCCTGGACAAAGCTCTGGAAACACCATATATTTT. Encoded protein: CASSPGQSSGNTIYF.

In its sample, this clonotype was seen once. The chain combines TRBV28 with TRBJ2-3; 8 nucleotides line up with TRBD2. V trimming: 6 bases; J trimming: 0 bases; junction bases outside the gene matches: 8. Germline V gene data show CDR1 as MDHEN and CDR2 as SYDVKM. This CDR3 has 16 residues. The CDR3 DNA is TGTGCCAGCAGCCAGCAGCGGGGGACTAGCACAGATACGCAGTATTTT. Translated: CASSQQRGTSTDTQYF. Full variable domain (remainder filled in from reference TRBV28 and TRBJ2-3): DVKVTQSSRYLVKRTGEKVFLECVQDMDHENMFWYRQDPGLGLRLIYFSYDVKMKEKGDIPEGYSVSREKKERFSLILESASTNQTSMYLCASSQQRGTSTDTQYFGPGTRLTVL.

V and J are TRBV5-1 and TRBJ2-7; 10 positions match TRBD1. V was clipped by 0 bases and J by 3 bases; unmatched bases: 6. The CDR3 consists of 16 residues. In germline, CDR1 is SGHRS, CDR2 YFSETQ. CDR3 nucleotide sequence: TGCGCCAGCAGCTTGGGAGGACAGGGGGACGGCTACGAGCAGTACTTC. Translation gives CASSLGGQGDGYEQYF.

This chain joins TRBV7-9 and TRBJ1-4; D not certain. The CDR3 runs to 13 residues. The germline V and J ends were trimmed by 8 bases and 8 bases, with 15 bases remaining between them. Germline values: CDR1 SEHNR, CDR2 FQNEAQ (reference sequence). Here the CDR3 DNA reads TGTGCCAGCGAGCAGGTCCGAGGGGAAAAACTGTTTTTT. It encodes CASEQVRGEKLFF.